This record covers a single T cell receptor beta chain. The target antigen is unknown. The source of the sample is a study of T cells in Graves' hyperthyroidism and ophthalmopathy. General study points: Ophthalmopathy prediction by the model preceded onset by a median roughly 6.3 months.

Exclusion of a patient resulted from uncontrolled infection, other autoimmune disease, pregnancy or lactation. Fresh peripheral blood, roughly 9.6 ml, was the source of the PBMCs. It was RNA transcripts that yielded the amplified TCR beta CDR3 regions. Initially, a first-round RT-PCR of the TCR CDR3 employed the HTBI primer set. TCRdb used MiXCR to reprocess the multiplex PCR reads, holding one entry per CDR3 protein. The sample carries a few hundred thousand distinct CDR3 sequences, roughly 15% recorded once. The sequenced sample was blood. The TCR was taken from a woman in her thirties or forties with Graves' ophthalmopathy.

CDR3 sequence reads: CASSLAAGDYTEAFF. CDR3 DNA: TGTGCCAGCAGCCTGGCGGCAGGGGATTACACTGAAGCTTTCTTT. This rearrangement joins TRBV7-8 to TRBJ1-1; possibly TRBD1 for D (6 bases). Germline CDR1 SGHVS, CDR2 FQNEAQ. The V and J ends lost 5 bases and 3 bases respectively, with 16 bases between them. CDR3 size: 15 residues.